This T cell receptor beta chain comes out of a study of tumor-infiltrating lymphocytes in oesophageal squamous cell carcinoma. TCRdb reanalysed the PCR reads using MiXCR and keeps one entry per CDR3 protein. This sample carries roughly 21,000 distinct CDR3 sequences, less than 45% of them seen once, and the ten largest clones take 37%. CDR1 is SGHAT and CDR2 is FQDESV in the germline V gene (reference sequence). J lost 5 bases, V lost 1 base, and 7 bases had no gene match. This CDR3 has 15 amino acids. This chain joins TRBV11-1 and TRBJ1-1; the match to TRBD1 covers 7 bases. Sequencing was carried out using esophageal tumor tissue. The source of this sequence is a male donor with esophageal squamous cell carcinoma. Here the CDR3 reads CASSLDRGRVTEAFF. CDR3 in DNA: TGTGCCAGCAGCTTAGACAGGGGTAGAGTTACTGAAGCTTTCTTT.